These T cell receptor beta chains were read from a single sample in a study of shared clonotypes between healthy human individuals. The assay was immunoSEQ multiplex PCR, and TCRdb's table has in-frame clones only and misses some. This table holds under 200,000 clones, approximately 92% found once. The specimen sequenced was naive CD4+ T cells sorted from blood. These TCRs come from a woman aged 30 to 39 in good health. Each CDR3 is given without its conserved first and last residue.

J gene | V gene | CDR3 protein
TRBJ1-1 | TRBV5-1 | ASSLGQSVGTEAF
TRBJ1-6 | TRBV9 | ASSVGVGLSPLH
TRBJ2-1 | TRBV19 | ASNLALGAEQF
TRBJ2-1 | TRBV4-1 | ASSQPLQRDSDEQF
TRBJ1-1 | TRBV25-1 | ASRQGASTEAF
TRBJ1-2 | TRBV28 | ASSFPPGGNGYT
TRBJ2-7 | TRBV7-2 | ASSLAAGGPYEQY
TRBJ1-2 | TRBV6-1 | ASSEGTPAGANYGYT
TRBJ1-2 | TRBV28 | ASSLGLQGFYGYT
. | TRBV29-1 | SVEVQGPEQY
TRBJ2-7 | TRBV15 | ATSRAGLADKSHEQY
TRBJ2-7 | TRBV10-2 | ASRHTSGTLWEQY
TRBJ2-7 | TRBV7-2 | ASSFQAGEAYEQY
TRBJ1-2 | TRBV5-6 | ASSLGRPGPYGYT
TRBJ2-7 | TRBV5-1 | ASSLDTYEQY
TRBJ2-3 | TRBV23-1 | ASLLGDTQY
TRBJ1-5 | TRBV28 | ASLTGTFSNQPQH
TRBJ2-6 | TRBV7-9 | ASSGGTGYGANVLT
TRBJ1-4 | TRBV5-4 | ASSLAGEEKLF
TRBJ2-7 | TRBV4-2 | ASSQVGRAYEQY
TRBJ2-7 | TRBV5-4 | ASSPGLAGDEQY
TRBJ1-4 | TRBV7-9 | ASSLVGTGGEKLF
TRBJ1-2 | TRBV6-1 | ASSEAGGDYGYT
. | TRBV6-1 | ASSDYRSYEQY
TRBJ2-4 | TRBV7-9 | ASSGTG
TRBJ2-2 | TRBV9 | ASSVGLAANTGELF
TRBJ2-7 | TRBV5-1 | ASSQGGREGSEQY
TRBJ1-4 | TRBV28 | ASSSLTLGGEKLF
TRBJ2-7 | TRBV29-1 | SIRTGSYEQY
TRBJ2-7 | TRBV9 | ASSAGGATYEQY
. | TRBV7-6 | ASSSRDRGYEQY